This entry describes one T cell receptor (beta chain). Its antigen is unknown. No much larger clonotype is one base removed from it; base qualities were not supplied. This sample is part of a study of blood T cell repertoires in COVID-19 (dated by TCRdb to the early 2020s). Some background on the complete study: Samples covering the acute and convalescent phases of COVID-19 were provided by collaborators in the United States, Italy and Spain. The material from the prospective study consisted of cDNA or gDNA derived from T cells, B-cell-depleted T cells, or PBMCs. Subjects who had been exposed to COVID-19, were actively infected with it, or had recovered from it provided the deeply sampled blood TCRbeta repertoires that made up the dataset. A freely available public database, intended as a resource for researchers studying the immune response to SARS-CoV-2, is where the repertoires were released. Samples were obtained from the ongoing ImmuneRACE study (first 160 participants) and from roughly 1,300 subjects provided by 6 global collaborators. Sample metadata almost always included a de-identified subject ID, COVID-19 status, age in years and sex. HLA class I and class II types, where available, came from metadata supplied by the sample provider rather than from assay-based typing. Study-wide conclusions, independent of this receptor: How much clinical and demographic metadata was included differed by source and by participant, and the metadata was provided uncurated.

TCRbeta CDR3 regions were amplified from genomic DNA using the immunoSEQ Assay, a bias-controlled multiplex PCR. In the original analysis: Within the assay, amplification of reference gene primers was used to estimate how many nucleated cells each sample contained. To quantify the absolute abundance of each unique TCRbeta CDR3 rearrangement, sequence reads were collapsed and filtered. For each sample, productive Simpson clonality was calculated by taking the square root of Simpson's diversity index across productive rearrangements. TCRdb carries this immuneACCESS record with in-frame sequences only. Its versions omit some clonotypes, under half of them owing to an unresolved V gene in the studies checked, with the rest unexplained. The DNA was the basis for D and trimming; V, J and clone size are from that table. Counted in this sample were about 140,000 clones; 79% of them appeared once. In total, the top ten clones hold under 4.5% of the sample.

Collaborating institutions collected whole blood in K2EDTA tubes following their own protocols. For TCRbeta analysis, collaborator samples were shipped as frozen whole blood, as isolated PBMCs, or as DNA extracted from either sample type. The specimen was peripheral blood. This receptor was taken from a man aged 55-75 years with acute or convalescent COVID-19.

CDR3 loop: CASSPTGVGANVLTF. The DNA reads as follows: TGTGCCAGCAGCCCGACCGGGGTTGGGGCCAACGTCCTGACTTTC. The sequence joins TRBV7-8 to TRBJ2-6, and perhaps TRBD2 as D gene, on 5 matching bases. From its cysteine to its phenylalanine, the CDR3 spans 15 amino acids. Solely the CDR3 DNA is kept, with 45 bases framed from the first base. The germline V gene gives CDR1 as SGHVS and CDR2 as FQNEAQ. V is clipped by 5 bases and J by 3 bases, and the sequence between their germline boundaries is 11 bases long.